Below are 20 T cell receptor beta chains sequenced from a single sample in a study of blood T cell repertoires in COVID-19. Method: immunoSEQ multiplex PCR; TCRdb's copy keeps in-frame clones and lacks some. The sample includes approximately 270,000 clones, approximately 86% of them seen just once. Sequencing input: peripheral blood. These receptors all stem from a middle-aged man with active or convalescent COVID-19.

This chain joins TRBV9 and TRBJ2-7; TRBD1 agrees at 9 bases. The CDR3 runs to 16 residues. With 4 bases clipped from V and 5 bases from J, the junction kept 13 bases outside the gene matches. CDR1 and CDR2 (germline): SGDLS, YYNGEE. CDR3 coding DNA: TGTGCCAGCAGCACCCTCGACCGGGACAGGGTACACGAGCAGTACTTC. Protein: CASSTLDRDRVHEQYF.

This sequence joins TRBV9 and TRBJ1-3; a possible D gene is TRBD1 (5 bases). CDR1 and CDR2 from the germline V gene are SGDLS and YYNGEE. This CDR3 is 15 amino acids long. Trimming removed 2 bases at V and 0 bases at J, with 9 bases between. Written as DNA, the CDR3 is TGTGCCAGCAGCGTCGACAGCGCCTCTGGAAACACCATATATTTT. Translation: CASSVDSASGNTIYF. Complete variable domain (other parts from reference TRBV9 and TRBJ1-3): DSGVTQTPKHLITATGQRVTLRCSPRSGDLSVYWYQQSLDQGLQFLIQYYNGEERAKGNILERFSAQQFPDLHSELNLSSLELGDSALYFCASSVDSASGNTIYFGEGSWLTVV.

This clone was picked up one time. A junction boundary mismatches the germline segment, possibly from a read error. The sample has other DNA sequences that encode this CDR3 too. V is TRBV19 and J is TRBJ2-1; TRBD2 matches at 11 bases. This CDR3 is 15 amino acids long. The V gene's germline CDR1 is LNHDA and CDR2 SQIVND (reference sequence). The chain's CDR3 is CATHNLAGGSNEQFF. The DNA of the CDR3 is TGTGCCACACACAACTTAGCGGGAGGGAGTAATGAACAGTTCTTC.

J is TRBJ2-1 and V is TRBV19; weak D call: TRBD2 (5 bases). The germline V and J ends were trimmed by 6 bases and 7 bases, with 13 bases remaining between them. The CDR3 totals 13 residues. Germline V gene data show CDR1 as LNHDA and CDR2 as SQIVND (reference sequence). The chain's CDR3 is CASSGEGWNEQFF. In DNA form, the CDR3 reads TGTGCCAGTAGCGGCGAGGGCTGGAATGAGCAGTTCTTC.

This clone was found once. V and J are TRBV5-1 and TRBJ2-4, with 10 bases identical to TRBD1. Germline CDR1 SGHRS, CDR2 YFSETQ. The V gene end was trimmed by 4 bases and the J gene end by 6 bases; junction bases not matched to a gene: 13. The CDR3 is made up of 17 amino acids. The CDR3 loop is CASSPRPDRGYGNIQYF. CDR3 DNA sequence: TGCGCCAGCAGCCCACGGCCGGACAGGGGGTATGGAAACATTCAGTACTTC.

The chain joins TRBV10-2 to TRBJ1-5; 7 bases fit TRBD1. Looked up from germline, CDR1 is WSHSY and CDR2 is SAAADI. This CDR3 has 14 amino acids. V lost 4 bases and J lost 2; bases outside the gene matches: 2. Here the CDR3 DNA reads TGCGCCAGCAGTGGTACAGGGGGCAATCAGCCCCAGCATTTT. Translation gives CASSGTGGNQPQHF.

V usage is TRBV5-6 and J usage is TRBJ1-4; D perhaps matches TRBD1 (6 bases). The CDR3 runs 15 residues. The germline V gene has CDR1 SGHDT and CDR2 YYEEEE. V lost 0 bases to trimming and J lost 4 bases, with 10 bases between them. This CDR3 is CASSLGDRLNEKLFF. The CDR3 DNA follows: TGTGCCAGCAGCTTGGGTGACAGGCTTAATGAAAAACTGTTTTTT.

In nucleotides, the CDR3 is TGTGCCTGGGAGGAGGGGACCGCAGATACGCAGTATTTT. Protein product: CAWEEGTADTQYF. V usage is TRBV30 and J usage is TRBJ2-3, with D possibly being TRBD2 (6 bases). V was clipped by 5 bases and J by 4 bases, with 13 bases between them. The germline V gene has CDR1 GTSNPN and CDR2 SVGIG (reference sequence). The CDR3 loop spans 13 amino acids.

This clone showed up just once. The rearrangement links TRBV18 to TRBJ1-1, with D unresolved. The V gene's germline CDR1 is KGHSH and CDR2 LQKENI. The CDR3 length is 14 residues. The germline V and J ends were trimmed by 3 bases and 0 bases, with 8 bases remaining between them. As DNA, the CDR3 is TGTGCCAGCTCACCCACAGTAGTGAACACTGAAGCTTTCTTT. It codes for CASSPTVVNTEAFF.

The V call is TRBV2, the J call TRBJ2-2, with unresolved D. The CDR3 spans 14 residues. Trimming pared 5 bases from V and 1 base from J, leaving 8 bases between. Germline V gives CDR1 SNHLY, CDR2 FYNNEI. The CDR3 DNA sequence: TGTGCCAGCAGTAGTCAGGAGAACACCGGGGAGCTGTTTTTT. Translation: CASSSQENTGELFF. The whole variable domain, remainder taken from reference TRBV2 and TRBJ2-2, is EPEVTQTPSHQVTQMGQEVILRCVPISNHLYFYWYRQILGQKVEFLVSFYNNEISEKSEIFDDQFSVERPDGSNFTLKIRSTKLEDSAMYFCASSSQENTGELFFGEGSRLTVL.

Here the CDR3 DNA reads TGTGCCAGCAGCTCCCTCTTGACGGGAGTGGGAAATACGCAGTATTTT. Translated, it gives CASSSLLTGVGNTQYF. The genes are TRBV7-2 and TRBJ2-3, with D maybe TRBD2 (6 bases). Germline V lookup: CDR1 SGHTA, CDR2 FQGNSA. The CDR3 sequence is 16 residues long. V was shortened by 4 bases and J by 7 bases, with 21 bases between the two germline ends.

The chain has TRBV2 and TRBJ1-1; 11 bases are a match to TRBD1. The CDR3 runs to 15 residues. In germline, CDR1 is SNHLY, CDR2 FYNNEI. The ends lost 5 bases at V and 4 bases at J; junction bases unmatched: 6. The DNA of the CDR3 is TGTGCCAGCAGTAGCCGGGACAGGGGGTTCACTGAAGCTTTCTTT. This gives the protein CASSSRDRGFTEAFF.

V gene TRBV13 combines with J gene TRBJ2-7, with TRBD2 matching 13 bases. The V segment lost 5 bases and the J segment 3 bases; nucleotides outside the gene matches: 4. Germline V CDR1 and CDR2: PRHDT, FYEKMQ (reference sequence). The CDR3 sequence is 15 residues long. This CDR3 reads CASSQGLAGNYEQYF. Written as DNA, the CDR3 is TGTGCCAGCAGCCAGGGACTAGCGGGGAACTACGAGCAGTACTTC. Full variable domain (outside the CDR3, taken from reference TRBV13 and TRBJ2-7): AAGVIQSPRHLIKEKRETATLKCYPIPRHDTVYWYQQGPGQDPQFLISFYEKMQSDKGSIPDRFSAQQFSDYHSELNMSSLELGDSALYFCASSQGLAGNYEQYFGPGTRLTVT.

This clone turned up a few times. The chain carries TRBV5-1 and TRBJ1-3; 9 bases map to TRBD1. Germline values: CDR1 SGHRS, CDR2 YFSETQ. J lost 4 bases, V lost 4 bases, and 6 bases had no gene match. This CDR3 comprises 15 residues. This CDR3 is CASSPGTGQGNTIYF. The CDR3 coding sequence is TGCGCCAGCAGCCCCGGGACAGGGCAAGGAAACACCATATATTTT.

The gene calls are TRBV18 and TRBJ2-1; weak D call: TRBD2 (6 bases). With 1 base removed from V and 7 bases from J, the gap between germline ends came to 11 bases. The CDR3 spans 14 residues. In germline, CDR1 is KGHSH, CDR2 LQKENI. The CDR3 spells CASSPLRAGNEQFF. CDR3 sequence (DNA): TGTGCCAGCTCACCACTTCGGGCGGGAAATGAGCAGTTCTTC.

This sequence joins TRBV7-8 and TRBJ2-7, with a weak D call TRBD2 (6 bases). In germline, CDR1 is SGHVS, CDR2 FQNEAQ. The CDR3 covers 13 residues. Trimming removed 7 bases at V and 4 bases at J, with 14 bases between. The CDR3 sequence: CASIQTRGYEQYF. CDR3 nucleotide sequence: TGTGCCAGCATCCAGACCCGGGGGTACGAGCAGTACTTC.

The rearrangement joins TRBV6-2 or TRBV6-3 to TRBJ1-5; D unresolved. The CDR3 consists of 16 residues. Germline V CDR1 and CDR2: MNHEY, SVGEGT. V lost 2 bases, J lost 4 bases, and 15 bases lay in between. The CDR3 DNA follows: TGTGCCAGCAGTTACCCCCCAGGTCCCGTAAATCAGCCCCAGCATTTT. This sequence encodes CASSYPPGPVNQPQHF.

The rearrangement uses TRBV2 and TRBJ2-5; 12 bases line up with TRBD2. This CDR3 region has 15 residues. Trimming took 6 bases from V and 0 from J; bases not matched to a gene: 2. CDR1 is SNHLY, CDR2 FYNNEI, per germline. The CDR3 protein is CASRGTSGYQETQYF. The CDR3, as DNA: TGTGCCAGCAGGGGGACTAGCGGGTACCAAGAGACCCAGTACTTC.

The J gene is TRBJ2-5, the V gene TRBV7-9; possible D gene TRBD2, 7 bases. The CDR3 is made up of 16 amino acids. Germline lookup yields CDR1 SEHNR and CDR2 FQNEAQ (reference sequence). The ends were cut back, 5 bases at V and 2 bases at J, with 18 bases in the middle. The CDR3, as DNA: TGTGCCAGCAGCGAAGGGGGGGTTCAGGGTCAAGAGACCCAGTACTTC. This translates into CASSEGGVQGQETQYF.

The genes are TRBV7-2 and TRBJ1-5; unclear D gene. The CDR3 spans 13 residues. Germline V gene data show CDR1 as SGHTA and CDR2 as FQGNSA. V lost 1 base to trimming and J lost 7 bases, with 8 bases between them. The CDR3 coding sequence is TGTGCCAGCAGCTTAGGTCCCGGGCAGCCCCAGCATTTT. Its translation: CASSLGPGQPQHF.